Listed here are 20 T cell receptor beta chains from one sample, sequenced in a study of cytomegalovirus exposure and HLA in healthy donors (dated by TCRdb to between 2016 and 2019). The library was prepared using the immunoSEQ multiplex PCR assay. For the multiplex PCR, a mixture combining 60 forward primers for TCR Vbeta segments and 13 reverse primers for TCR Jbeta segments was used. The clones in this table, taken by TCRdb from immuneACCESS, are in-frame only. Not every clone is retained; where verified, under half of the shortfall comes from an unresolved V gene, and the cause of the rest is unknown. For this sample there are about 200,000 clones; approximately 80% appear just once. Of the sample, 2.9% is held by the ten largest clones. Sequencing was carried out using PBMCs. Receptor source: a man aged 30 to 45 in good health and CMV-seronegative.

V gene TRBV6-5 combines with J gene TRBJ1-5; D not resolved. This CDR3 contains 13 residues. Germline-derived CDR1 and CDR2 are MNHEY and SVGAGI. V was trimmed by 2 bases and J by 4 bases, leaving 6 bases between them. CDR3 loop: CASSYEPNQPQHF. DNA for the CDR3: TGTGCCAGCAGTTACGAGCCGAATCAGCCCCAGCATTTT.

The CDR3: CASSTQGSNAGELFF. The CDR3 DNA reads TGTGCCAGCAGCACACAGGGTAGCAATGCCGGGGAGCTGTTTTTT. The V gene is TRBV5-5, the J gene TRBJ2-2; TRBD1 might be the D (6 bases). The germline V gene has CDR1 SGHKS and CDR2 YYEKEE (reference sequence). The V end lost 4 bases, the J end lost 6 bases, and 16 bases lay between the germline ends. The CDR3 covers 15 residues.

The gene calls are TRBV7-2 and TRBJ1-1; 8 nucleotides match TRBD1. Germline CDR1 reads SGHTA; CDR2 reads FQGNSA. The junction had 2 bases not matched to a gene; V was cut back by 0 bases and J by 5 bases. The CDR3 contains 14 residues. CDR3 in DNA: TGTGCCAGCAGCTTAGCTGGACAGGGTACTGAAGCTTTCTTT. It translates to CASSLAGQGTEAFF.

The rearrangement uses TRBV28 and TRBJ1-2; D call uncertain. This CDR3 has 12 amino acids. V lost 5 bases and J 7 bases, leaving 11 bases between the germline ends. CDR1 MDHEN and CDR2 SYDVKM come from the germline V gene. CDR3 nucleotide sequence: TGTGCCAGCAGTACCCGACTCGTTGGCTACACCTTC. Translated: CASSTRLVGYTF.

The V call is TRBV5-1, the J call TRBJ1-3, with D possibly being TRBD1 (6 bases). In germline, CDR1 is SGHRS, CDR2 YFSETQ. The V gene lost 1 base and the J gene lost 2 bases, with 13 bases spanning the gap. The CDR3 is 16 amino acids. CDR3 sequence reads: CASSLKGQGPGNTIYF. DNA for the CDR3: TGCGCCAGCAGCTTGAAGGGCCAGGGGCCTGGAAACACCATATATTTT.

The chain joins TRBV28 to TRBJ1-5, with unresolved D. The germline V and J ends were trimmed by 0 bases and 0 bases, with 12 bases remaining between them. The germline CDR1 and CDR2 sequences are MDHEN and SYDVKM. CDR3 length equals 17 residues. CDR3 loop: CASSLWGRADSNQPQHF. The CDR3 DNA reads TGTGCCAGCAGTTTATGGGGCAGAGCTGATAGCAATCAGCCCCAGCATTTT.

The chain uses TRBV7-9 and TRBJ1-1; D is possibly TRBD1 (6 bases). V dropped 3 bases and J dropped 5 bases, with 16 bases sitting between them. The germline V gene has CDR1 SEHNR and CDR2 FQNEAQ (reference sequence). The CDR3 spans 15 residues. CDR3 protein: CASSLDAGARTEAFF. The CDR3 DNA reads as TGTGCCAGCAGCTTGGACGCGGGGGCGAGGACTGAAGCTTTCTTT. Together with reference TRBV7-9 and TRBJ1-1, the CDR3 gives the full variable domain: DTGVSQNPRHKITKRGQNVTFRCDPISEHNRLYWYRQTLGQGPEFLTYFQNEAQLEKSRLLSDRFSAERPKGSFSTLEIQRTEQGDSAMYLCASSLDAGARTEAFFGQGTRLTVV.

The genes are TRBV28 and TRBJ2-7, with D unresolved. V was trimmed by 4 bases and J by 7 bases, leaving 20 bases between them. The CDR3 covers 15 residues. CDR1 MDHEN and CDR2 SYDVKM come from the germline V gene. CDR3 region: CASSSSDRRGWEQYF. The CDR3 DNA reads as TGTGCCAGCAGTTCCTCGGATCGGAGAGGATGGGAGCAGTACTTC.

The CDR3 DNA reads TGTGCCAGCAGCAGACAGTACACAGATACGCAGTATTTT. Its protein is CASSRQYTDTQYF. The chain employs TRBV7-9 and TRBJ2-3; weak D call: TRBD1 (5 bases). This CDR3 comprises 13 residues. Germline V gives CDR1 SEHNR, CDR2 FQNEAQ (reference sequence). Trimming stripped 5 bases from V and 2 bases from J, with 8 bases between.

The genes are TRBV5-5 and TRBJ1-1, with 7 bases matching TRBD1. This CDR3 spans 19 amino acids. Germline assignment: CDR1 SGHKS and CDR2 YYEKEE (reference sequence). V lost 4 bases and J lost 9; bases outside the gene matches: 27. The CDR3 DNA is TGTGCCAGCAGCGATCATTCCTTCGACGGCAGGGGGTTAGGTCGTCAAGCTTTCTTT. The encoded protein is CASSDHSFDGRGLGRQAFF.

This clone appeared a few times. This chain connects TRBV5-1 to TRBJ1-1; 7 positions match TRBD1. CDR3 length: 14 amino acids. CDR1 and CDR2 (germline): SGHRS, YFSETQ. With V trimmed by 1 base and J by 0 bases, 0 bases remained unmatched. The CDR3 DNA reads TGCGCCAGCAGCTTGACAGGGGTGAACACTGAAGCTTTCTTT. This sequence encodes CASSLTGVNTEAFF.

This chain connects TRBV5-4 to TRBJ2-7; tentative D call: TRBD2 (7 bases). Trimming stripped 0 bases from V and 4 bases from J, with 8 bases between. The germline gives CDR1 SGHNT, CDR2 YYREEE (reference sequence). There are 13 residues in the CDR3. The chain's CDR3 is CASSLEGGYEQYF. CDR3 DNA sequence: TGTGCCAGCAGCTTGGAGGGGGGGTACGAGCAGTACTTC. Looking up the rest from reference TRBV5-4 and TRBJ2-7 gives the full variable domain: ETGVTQSPTHLIKTRGQQVTLRCSSQSGHNTVSWYQQALGQGPQFIFQYYREEENGRGNFPPRFSGLQFPNYSSELNVNALELDDSALYLCASSLEGGYEQYFGPGTRLTVT.

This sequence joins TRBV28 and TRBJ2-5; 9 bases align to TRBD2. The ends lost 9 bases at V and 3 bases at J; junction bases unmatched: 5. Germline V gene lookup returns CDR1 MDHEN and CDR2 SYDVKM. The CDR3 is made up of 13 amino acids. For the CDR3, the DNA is TGTGCCAGTCGGCGCGGGGGGGAAGAGACCCAGTACTTC. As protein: CASRRGGEETQYF.

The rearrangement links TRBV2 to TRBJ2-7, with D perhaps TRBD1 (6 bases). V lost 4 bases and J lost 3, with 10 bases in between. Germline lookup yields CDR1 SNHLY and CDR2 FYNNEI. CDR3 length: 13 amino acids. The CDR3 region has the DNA TGTGCCAGCAGTGTAGGACAGATCTACGAGCAGTACTTC. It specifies CASSVGQIYEQYF.

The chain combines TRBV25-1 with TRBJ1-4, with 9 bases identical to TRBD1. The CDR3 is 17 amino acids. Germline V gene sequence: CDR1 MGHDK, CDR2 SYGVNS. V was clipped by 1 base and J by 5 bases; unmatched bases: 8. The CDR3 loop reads CASSESGRTGENEKLFF. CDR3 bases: TGTGCCAGCAGTGAATCGGGCAGGACAGGGGAAAATGAAAAACTGTTTTTT. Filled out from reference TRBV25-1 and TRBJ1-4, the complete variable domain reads EADIYQTPRYLVIGTGKKITLECSQTMGHDKMYWYQQDPGMELHLIHYSYGVNSTEKGDLSSESTVSRIRTEHFPLTLESARPSHTSQYLCASSESGRTGENEKLFFGSGTQLSVL.

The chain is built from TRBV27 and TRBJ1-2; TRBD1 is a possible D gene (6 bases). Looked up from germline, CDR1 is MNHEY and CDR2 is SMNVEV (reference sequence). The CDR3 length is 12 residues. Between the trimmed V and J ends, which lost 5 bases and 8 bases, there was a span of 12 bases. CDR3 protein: CASSPRGWGYTF. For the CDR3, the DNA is TGTGCCAGCAGTCCCAGGGGTTGGGGCTACACCTTC.

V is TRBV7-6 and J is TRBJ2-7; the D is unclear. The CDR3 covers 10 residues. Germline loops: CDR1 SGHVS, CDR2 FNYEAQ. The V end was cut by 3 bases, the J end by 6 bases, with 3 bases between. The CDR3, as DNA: TGTGCCAGCAGCTTGGCCGAGCAGTACTTC. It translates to CASSLAEQYF.

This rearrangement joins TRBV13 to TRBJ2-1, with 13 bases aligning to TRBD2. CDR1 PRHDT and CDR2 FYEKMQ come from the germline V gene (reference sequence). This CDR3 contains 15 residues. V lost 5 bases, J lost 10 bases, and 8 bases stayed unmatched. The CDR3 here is CASSPGTSGVGEQFF. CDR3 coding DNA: TGTGCCAGCAGCCCCGGGACTAGCGGGGTGGGAGAGCAGTTCTTC.

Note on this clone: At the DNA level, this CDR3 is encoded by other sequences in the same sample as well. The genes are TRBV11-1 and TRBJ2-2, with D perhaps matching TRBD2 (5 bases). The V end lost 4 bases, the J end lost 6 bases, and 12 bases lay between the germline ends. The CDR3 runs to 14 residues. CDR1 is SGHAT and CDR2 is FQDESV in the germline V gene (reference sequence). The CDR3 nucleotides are TGTGCCAGCAGCTCGGCCCGGGGTTCCGGGGAGCTGTTTTTT. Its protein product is CASSSARGSGELFF.

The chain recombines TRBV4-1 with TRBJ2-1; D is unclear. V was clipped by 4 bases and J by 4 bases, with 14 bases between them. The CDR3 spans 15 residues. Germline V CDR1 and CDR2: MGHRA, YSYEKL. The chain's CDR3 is CASSRFWLQYNEQFF. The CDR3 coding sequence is TGCGCCAGCAGCCGCTTCTGGTTACAGTACAATGAGCAGTTCTTC.